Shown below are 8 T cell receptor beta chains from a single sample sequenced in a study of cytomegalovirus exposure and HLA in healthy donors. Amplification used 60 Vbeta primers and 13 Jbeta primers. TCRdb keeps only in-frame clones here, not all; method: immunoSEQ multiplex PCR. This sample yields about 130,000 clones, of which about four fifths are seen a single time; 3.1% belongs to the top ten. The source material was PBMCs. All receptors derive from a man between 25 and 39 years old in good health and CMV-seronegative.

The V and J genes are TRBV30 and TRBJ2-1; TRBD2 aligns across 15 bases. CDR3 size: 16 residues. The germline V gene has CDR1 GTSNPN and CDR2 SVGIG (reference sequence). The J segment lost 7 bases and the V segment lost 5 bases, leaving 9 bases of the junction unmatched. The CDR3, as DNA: TGTGCCTGGTCACTAGGGACTAGCGGGGGGATGAATGAGCAGTTCTTC. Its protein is CAWSLGTSGGMNEQFF.

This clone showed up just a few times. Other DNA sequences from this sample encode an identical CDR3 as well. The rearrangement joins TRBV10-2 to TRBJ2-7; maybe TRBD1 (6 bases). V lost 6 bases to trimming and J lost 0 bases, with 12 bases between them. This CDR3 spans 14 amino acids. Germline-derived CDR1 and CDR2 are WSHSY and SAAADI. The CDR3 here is CASREPGHSYEQYF. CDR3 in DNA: TGCGCCAGCAGAGAGCCGGGACACTCCTACGAGCAGTACTTC.

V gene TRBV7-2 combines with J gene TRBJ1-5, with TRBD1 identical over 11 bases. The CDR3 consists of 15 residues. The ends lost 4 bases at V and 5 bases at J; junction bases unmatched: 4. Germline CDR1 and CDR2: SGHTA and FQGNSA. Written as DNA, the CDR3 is TGTGCCAGCAGCTGGGGACAGGGGGTAGATCAGCCCCAGCATTTT. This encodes CASSWGQGVDQPQHF.

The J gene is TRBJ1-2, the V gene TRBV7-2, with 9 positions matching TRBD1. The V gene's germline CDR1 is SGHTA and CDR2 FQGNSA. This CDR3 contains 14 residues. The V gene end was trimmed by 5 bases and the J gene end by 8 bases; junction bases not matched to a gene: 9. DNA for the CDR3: TGTGCCAGCAGCCACAGGGACAGGGTTTTCGGCTACACCTTC. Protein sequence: CASSHRDRVFGYTF.

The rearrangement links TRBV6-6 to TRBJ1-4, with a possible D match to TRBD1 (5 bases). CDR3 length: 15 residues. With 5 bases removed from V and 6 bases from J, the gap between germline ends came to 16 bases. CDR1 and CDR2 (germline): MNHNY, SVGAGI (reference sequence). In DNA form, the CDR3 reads TGTGCCAGCAGTACAGGCAGGCCTCTGGATGAAAAACTGTTTTTT. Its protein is CASSTGRPLDEKLFF.

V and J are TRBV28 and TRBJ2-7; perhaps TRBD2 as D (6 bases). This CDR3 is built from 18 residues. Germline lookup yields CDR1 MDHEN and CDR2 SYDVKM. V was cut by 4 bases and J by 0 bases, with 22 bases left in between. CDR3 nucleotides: TGTGCCAGCAGTTATATGCCGGGGCGGGGCTCTTACTCCTACGAGCAGTACTTC. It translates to CASSYMPGRGSYSYEQYF.

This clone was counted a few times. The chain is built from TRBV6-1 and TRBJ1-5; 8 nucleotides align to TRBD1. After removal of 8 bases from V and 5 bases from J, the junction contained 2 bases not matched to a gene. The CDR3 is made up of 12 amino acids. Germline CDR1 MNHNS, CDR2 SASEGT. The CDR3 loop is CASGQGHQPQHF. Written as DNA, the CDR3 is TGTGCCAGCGGACAGGGCCATCAGCCCCAGCATTTT.

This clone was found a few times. CDR3 coding DNA: TGCAGCGTTAACAGGGGAGGATATGGCTACACCTTC. Translation gives CSVNRGGYGYTF. This chain links TRBV29-1 with TRBJ1-2; 7 nucleotides match TRBD1. CDR1 and CDR2 (germline): SQVTM, ANQGSEA. The CDR3 has 12 residues. V lost 5 bases, J lost 5 bases, and 5 bases stayed unmatched.